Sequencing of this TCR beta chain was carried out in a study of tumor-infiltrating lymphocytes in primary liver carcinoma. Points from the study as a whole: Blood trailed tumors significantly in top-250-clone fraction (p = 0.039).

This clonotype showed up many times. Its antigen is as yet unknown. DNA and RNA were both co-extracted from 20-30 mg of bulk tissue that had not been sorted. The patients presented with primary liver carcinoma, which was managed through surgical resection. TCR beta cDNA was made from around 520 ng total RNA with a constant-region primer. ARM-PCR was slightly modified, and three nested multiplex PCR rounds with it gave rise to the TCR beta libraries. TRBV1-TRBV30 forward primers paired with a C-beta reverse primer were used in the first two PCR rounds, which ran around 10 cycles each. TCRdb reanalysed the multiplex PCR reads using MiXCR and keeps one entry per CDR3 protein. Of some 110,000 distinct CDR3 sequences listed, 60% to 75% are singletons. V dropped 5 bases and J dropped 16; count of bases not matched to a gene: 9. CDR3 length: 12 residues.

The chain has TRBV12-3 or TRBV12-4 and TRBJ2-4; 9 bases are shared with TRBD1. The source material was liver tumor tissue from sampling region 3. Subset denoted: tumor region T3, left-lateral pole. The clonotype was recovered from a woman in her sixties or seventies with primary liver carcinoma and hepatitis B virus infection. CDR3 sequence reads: CASSLSRTGVYF. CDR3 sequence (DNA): TGTGCCAGCAGTCTAAGCCGGACAGGGGTATACTTC.